This T cell receptor (beta chain) stems from a study of T-cell memory formation after mild COVID-19. Study background: In these data, TCR clusters were largely donor specific.

Overall study results and limits: Contracting clones, day 15 to 85, had balanced CD4/CD8, and later expanders favored CD4+.

5'RACE with constant-segment primers built TCRalpha and TCRbeta cDNA libraries with UMIs. MiXCR, run by TCRdb on the 5' RACE reads, gives a single entry per CDR3 protein. The sample lists about 150,000 distinct CDR3 sequences, roughly 14% seen once, with 13% to 15% in the top ten. The CDR3 is 16 amino acids. CDR1 is LGHNA, CDR2 YSLEER, per germline. V gave up 3 bases and J gave up 0 bases; unmatched junction bases: 5. As to this clonotype: Its target is not known.

The clonotype originates from an adult woman who had mild COVID-19 (a few samples of this study predate the infection). Cell type and time point are not known. Sequenced: PBMCs or a T cell subset sorted from them (not recorded which). The chain is built from TRBV4-3 and TRBJ2-1, with 7 bases aligning to TRBD2. The CDR3 DNA is TGCGCCAGCAGCCAGGCCGGGAGGAGCTCCTACAATGAGCAGTTCTTC. It translates to CASSQAGRSSYNEQFF.